The 24 T cell receptor beta chains reported below all come from one sample, sequenced in a study of control samples from healthy donors and cancer patients. TCRdb's copy holds only in-frame clones and misses some; the assay was immunoSEQ multiplex PCR. The sample lists about 89,000 clones; about nine tenths were seen once. The sequenced material came from blood. Receptors were obtained from a man between 25 and 39 years old in good health.

The chain couples TRBV12-3 or TRBV12-4 to TRBJ2-5, with 10 bases aligning to TRBD1. The V and J ends lost 6 bases and 5 bases, in that order; junction bases with no gene match: 3. The CDR3 covers 13 residues. CDR3 coding DNA: TGTGCCAGCAGCCGGGACAGGGGCGAGACCCAGTACTTC. Translating gives CASSRDRGETQYF.

V usage is TRBV7-2 and J usage is TRBJ2-1; TRBD2 matches 12 bases. CDR1 SGHTA and CDR2 FQGNSA come from the germline V gene. The CDR3 has 17 residues. J lost 2 bases, V lost 5 bases, and 7 bases had no gene match. The CDR3 protein is CASSPRPSGGAYNEQFF. The CDR3 DNA is TGTGCCAGCAGCCCCCGACCTAGCGGGGGGGCCTACAATGAGCAGTTCTTC.

This chain connects TRBV27 to TRBJ1-2, with D possibly matching TRBD1 (6 bases). Deletions cut 2 bases from V and 4 bases from J, with 11 bases between. CDR1 MNHEY and CDR2 SMNVEV come from the germline V gene (reference sequence). CDR3 length: 14 residues. CDR3 nucleotide sequence: TGTGCCAGCAGTTTAACCGGGGGGCCCTATGGCTACACCTTC. Amino acid sequence: CASSLTGGPYGYTF.

This chain connects TRBV6-4 to TRBJ2-3, with 11 positions matching TRBD1. The CDR3 runs 16 residues. Trimming removed 2 bases from V and 6 bases from J; junction bases left unmatched: 7. The V gene's germline CDR1 is MRHNA and CDR2 SNTAGT. The CDR3 DNA follows: TGTGCCAGCAGTGACAGGGACAGGGGGTTGTTGGATACGCAGTATTTT. Its translation is CASSDRDRGLLDTQYF.

This chain connects TRBV7-2 to TRBJ1-2, with 8 bases identical to TRBD1. The germline gives CDR1 SGHTA, CDR2 FQGNSA. V was clipped by 1 base and J by 7 bases; unmatched bases: 5. The CDR3 covers 14 residues. The DNA of the CDR3 is TGTGCCAGCAGCTTAGTACAGGGGGAAAGTGGCTACACCTTC. Its translation is CASSLVQGESGYTF.

This chain links TRBV2 with TRBJ1-6; tentatively, D is TRBD1 (6 bases). Deletions cut 11 bases from V and 7 bases from J, with 27 bases between. The CDR3 runs to 17 residues. Germline V lookup: CDR1 SNHLY, CDR2 FYNNEI. For the CDR3, the DNA is TGTGCCGGGAACCTAATCCGAACCGGGACACCAAATTCACCCCTCCACTTT. This translates into CAGNLIRTGTPNSPLHF.

Only one count was recorded for this clone. The V call is TRBV11-3, the J call TRBJ2-1, with 10 bases lining up with TRBD1. This CDR3 has 15 residues. Germline V gene lookup returns CDR1 SGHNT and CDR2 YENEEA. The trim removed 1 base at V and 7 bases at J, leaving 4 bases unmatched. The CDR3 protein is CASSLGQGARNEQFF. As DNA, the CDR3 is TGTGCCAGCAGCTTAGGACAGGGGGCCAGAAATGAGCAGTTCTTC.

CDR3 loop: CASSVGQGANEQYF. The DNA of the CDR3 is TGTGCCAGCAGCGTAGGACAGGGGGCAAACGAGCAGTACTTC. The chain combines TRBV9 with TRBJ2-7, with 10 bases matching TRBD1. From germline, CDR1 is SGDLS and CDR2 YYNGEE. The CDR3 consists of 14 residues. J gave up 5 bases and V 0 bases, and 2 bases lay outside the gene matches.

This sequence joins TRBV5-5 and TRBJ2-3, with unresolved D. V lost 2 bases to trimming and J lost 6 bases, with 7 bases between them. Germline values: CDR1 SGHKS, CDR2 YYEKEE (reference sequence). The CDR3 has 12 residues. CDR3 coding DNA: TGTGCCAGCAGCTTCCCTTTGGATACGCAGTATTTT. Its translation is CASSFPLDTQYF.

This chain uses TRBV7-2 with TRBJ2-7, with 7 bases identical to TRBD1. V gave up 6 bases and J gave up 3 bases; unmatched junction bases: 8. Germline CDR1 reads SGHTA; CDR2 reads FQGNSA. This CDR3 contains 14 residues. CDR3 nucleotides: TGTGCCAGCAGTCCTGGACAGGCCTACTACGAGCAGTACGTC. Amino acids: CASSPGQAYYEQYV.

The V call is TRBV19, the J call TRBJ2-6, with TRBD1 identical over 7 bases. The germline V gene has CDR1 LNHDA and CDR2 SQIVND (reference sequence). The V and J ends lost 0 bases and 3 bases, in that order; junction bases with no gene match: 5. CDR3 length equals 17 residues. CDR3 DNA sequence: TGTGCCAGTAGTATAGAAACAGGGGTTAGTGGGGCCAACGTCCTGACTTTC. Its protein product is CASSIETGVSGANVLTF.

The DNA for the CDR3 is TGTGCCAGCAGTTTCACCGGCTCTGGGGCCAACGTCCTGACTTTC. Amino acids: CASSFTGSGANVLTF. The V call is TRBV27, the J call TRBJ2-6; no clear D. The germline gives CDR1 MNHEY, CDR2 SMNVEV (reference sequence). The CDR3 runs 15 residues. V was pared by 3 bases and J by 0 bases, with 6 bases between.

This sequence joins TRBV12-5 and TRBJ2-3, with 16 bases aligning to TRBD2. With 5 bases clipped from V and 10 bases from J, the junction kept 6 bases outside the gene matches. CDR3 length: 15 residues. Per the germline V gene, CDR1 is LGHNT and CDR2 is FRNRAP. The CDR3 sequence is CASGPGLAGGYSQYF. The CDR3 DNA follows: TGTGCTAGTGGTCCGGGACTAGCGGGGGGGTATTCGCAGTATTTT.

V and J are TRBV7-7 and TRBJ2-2; D might be TRBD1 (6 bases). Germline V lookup: CDR1 SSHAT, CDR2 FNYEAQ (reference sequence). Trimming cost V 1 base and J 4 bases, with 10 bases left between them. The CDR3 consists of 15 residues. CDR3 residues: CASSLDTGITGELFF. The CDR3 DNA reads TGTGCCAGCAGCTTAGACACAGGGATCACCGGGGAGCTGTTTTTT. Complete variable domain (other parts from reference TRBV7-7 and TRBJ2-2): GAGVSQSPRYKVTKRGQDVTLRCDPISSHATLYWYQQALGQGPEFLTYFNYEAQPDKSGLPSDRFSAERPEGSISTLTIQRTEQRDSAMYRCASSLDTGITGELFFGEGSRLTVL.

This chain uses TRBV29-1 with TRBJ2-1; D is ambiguous. This CDR3 has 16 residues. The germline CDR1 and CDR2 sequences are SQVTM and ANQGSEA. Trimming stripped 3 bases from V and 10 bases from J, with 25 bases between. This chain's CDR3 is CSVEGYDGANYGEQFF. The CDR3 coding sequence is TGCAGCGTTGAGGGTTATGATGGAGCCAACTACGGGGAGCAGTTCTTC.

This chain uses TRBV7-9 with TRBJ1-6, with 10 positions matching TRBD1. CDR1 is SEHNR and CDR2 is FQNEAQ in the germline V gene (reference sequence). This CDR3 comprises 15 residues. Unmatched junction bases numbered 1, after V lost 4 bases and J lost 4 bases. CDR3 sequence reads: CASSWGQGYNSPLHF. The DNA of the CDR3 is TGTGCCAGCAGCTGGGGACAGGGGTATAATTCACCCCTCCACTTT.

This chain links TRBV6-5 with TRBJ1-2, with a tentative D call TRBD1 (5 bases). V lost 6 bases and J 8 bases, leaving 16 bases between the germline ends. The CDR3 is made up of 13 amino acids. Germline values: CDR1 MNHEY, CDR2 SVGAGI. The CDR3 nucleotides are TGTGCCAGCAGCCTTTCTGGGGCGGGCGGCTACACCTTC. Translation gives CASSLSGAGGYTF.

This clone appeared a few times. The rearrangement links TRBV19 to TRBJ2-7; the match to TRBD1 covers 8 bases. This CDR3 comprises 16 residues. V was pared by 5 bases and J by 3 bases, with 12 bases of the junction left unmatched. Germline CDR1 is LNHDA and CDR2 is SQIVND (reference sequence). Written as DNA, the CDR3 is TGTGCCAGTAGTTCTAGGACAGGGATGCTTTTCTACGAGCAGTACTTC. Translation gives CASSSRTGMLFYEQYF.

This chain links TRBV27 with TRBJ1-1, with D tentatively TRBD1 (6 bases). The V end was cut by 0 bases, the J end by 5 bases, with 13 bases between. The CDR3 is 15 amino acids. Germline CDR1 MNHEY, CDR2 SMNVEV (reference sequence). Here the CDR3 DNA reads TGTGCCAGCAGTTTATCGAGCGGGGGCTGGACTGAAGCTTTCTTT. Its translation is CASSLSSGGWTEAFF.

The chain combines TRBV5-8 with TRBJ1-2; D perhaps matches TRBD1 (6 bases). The CDR3 contains 11 residues. V was trimmed by 4 bases and J by 14 bases, leaving 15 bases between them. Germline CDR1 SGHTS, CDR2 YDEGEE. CDR3 DNA sequence: TGTGCCAGCAGCCGCGGGGACATCATAACCTTC. This gives the protein CASSRGDIITF.

The rearrangement uses TRBV6-1 and TRBJ2-1, with 13 bases that match TRBD2. The CDR3 covers 16 residues. The germline CDR1 and CDR2 sequences are MNHNS and SASEGT. V was pared by 4 bases and J by 7 bases, with 7 bases of the junction left unmatched. The CDR3 spells CASSGEGLAGTNEQFF. The CDR3 bases are TGTGCCAGCAGTGGAGAGGGACTAGCGGGGACTAATGAGCAGTTCTTC.

This chain joins TRBV18 and TRBJ2-1; D perhaps matches TRBD2 (6 bases). The CDR3 runs 15 residues. The V gene lost 5 bases and the J gene lost 4 bases, with 15 bases spanning the gap. Germline values: CDR1 KGHSH, CDR2 LQKENI. The chain's CDR3 is CASSSQRAPYNEQFF. The DNA for the CDR3 is TGTGCCAGCTCATCCCAGCGGGCGCCTTACAATGAGCAGTTCTTC.

Notes on this clone: Germline and junction disagree at one end, which may indicate a read error. V gene TRBV18 combines with J gene TRBJ1-4; D may be TRBD1 (5 bases). Germline CDR1 is KGHSH and CDR2 is LQKENI. The CDR3 runs to 12 residues. The CDR3 region has the DNA TGTGCCAGCTCACCAATGAGTGGGGACGTGTCTTTT. Protein: CASSPMSGDVSF.

The chain recombines TRBV18 with TRBJ2-3; the D gene is possibly TRBD1 (5 bases). The germline V gene encodes CDR1 KGHSH and CDR2 LQKENI. V lost 6 bases and J lost 2, with 6 bases in between. The CDR3 is 12 amino acids. The chain's CDR3 is CASSDTTDTQYF. For the CDR3, the DNA is TGTGCCAGCTCGGACACCACAGATACGCAGTATTTT.